This record covers a single TCR beta chain. Its antigen remains undetermined. Within one base of it there is no much larger clone, and no base qualities were kept. For the CD8 naive samples, CD45RO-negative cells were positively selected for CCR7, yielding a CD45RA+CCR7+ population from which TemRA cells were excluded. The donors were healthy, HIV-negative adults with no recently reported acute infections or vaccinations. All donors were Caucasian adults living in Nashville, Tennessee, USA. Blood was obtained by leukapheresis, after which PBMCs were separated by Ficoll-Histopaque density gradient centrifugation and cryopreserved in liquid nitrogen vapor phase. Analytical flow cytometry was used to check the purity and quantity of every magnetically sorted T cell population. From each sorted fraction, genomic DNA was isolated and quantified by UV absorbance on a Nanodrop 2000c. The record originates from a study of shared clonotypes between healthy human individuals (dated by TCRdb to 2020 to 2021). As for the study more broadly: A couple of women and a few men aged 18 to 49 years were included in the cohort. Different laboratories and diverse techniques were used to prepare libraries and sequence TCR repertoires, to increase sequencing depth and limit assay-specific biases. To estimate repertoire size and how much clonotypes are shared between individuals, the study performed deep sequencing of blood TCR repertoires from roughly five healthy adults. For each donor, CD4 naive and CD4 memory were each given three plates, CD8 naive was given two plates, and CD8 memory was given one plate. Leukapheresis yielded between about 0.9 and 10 billion PBMCs per donor.

Findings and caveats that apply to the study as a whole: Larger estimated clonotype richness was generally found for naive subsets than for memory subsets. When several donors were compared, the shared fraction of clonotypes was roughly 5% for naive CD4, 3.5% to 4% for naive CD8, more than 2% for memory CD4, and roughly 0.4% for memory CD8. Pairwise subsampling led to the expectation that sequencing depth would affect the degree of clonotype sharing among donors. Even with the large sequencing depth, rarefaction of the sorted-subset datasets indicated that sequencing was incomplete. Because the study included a small number of donors, the genetic and exposure-history diversity represented was limited. Sampling was restricted to blood, and TCR repertoires in tissue are likely to differ from TCR repertoires in blood. Compared with non-shared clonotypes, the clonotypes found in all four sorted-subset donors had higher generation probabilities.

There are 13 amino acids in the CDR3, from cysteine to phenylalanine inclusive. Only the CDR3 part of the read is kept: 39 bases, read in frame from the first base. Deletion took 5 bases off V and 5 bases off J, with a span of 9 bases between the germline ends. The germline V gene provides CDR1 MGHRA and CDR2 YSYEKL. Using the deep immunoSEQ assay, TCR CDR3 regions were amplified from genomic DNA by multiplex PCR. Extracted genomic DNA from each cell subset was distributed evenly across all wells of several immunoSEQ 96-well plates, and each plate was treated as a replicate. For sorted subsets, each replicate PCR was loaded with about 0.2 ug genomic DNA, equivalent to 30,000 or so T cell genomes. Purified libraries were measured with a Qubit 3.0 fluorometer, size-checked on a Bioanalyzer 2100, and measured again with the KAPA Library Quantification kit. A separate single-read 150-cycle Illumina NextSeq 550 flow cell was used to sequence each immunoSEQ 96-well plate. Per the source publication's procedure: Because the immunoSEQ output included only junctional sequences and no quality scores, the filtering could not be the same as the filtering used for full-length reads. To assign V/J genes and CDR3, sequences were annotated against IMGT germline references using PyIR, a Python wrapper for IgBLAST v1.9. Reads were removed for weak V/J assignments (E-value above 1e-6), missing CDR3, stop codons, out-of-frame junctions, or ambiguous translated residues. V3J clonotypes were defined as sequences sharing the same inferred V gene, J gene, and CDR3 amino acid sequence. Percentage overlap between repertoires was computed as shared unique clonotypes divided by the size of the smaller repertoire. Richness of each repertoire was evaluated using RTK rarefaction, the Chao1 estimator, and Recon v2.1 estimates of unobserved clonotypes. Generation probabilities were computed with OLGA for all TCRbeta clonotypes obtained by the gDNA method from a few donors. Here the immuneACCESS table is served through TCRdb, limited to in-frame sequences with V and J called. Missing clones are a known gap in these copies; in checked studies unresolved V genes cover under half, and the rest lacks a known reason. The V and J calls and clone size come from that table; D and trimming were worked out from the DNA. The sample table records 760,000 or so clones; approximately 97% of these occur just once. The ten top clones hold 0.2% to 0.25% of the sample.

Sequencing used naive CD8+ T cells sorted from blood. What this sample's cell subset or site label stands for: CD45RA+CCR7+. Recombination joined TRBV4-1 with TRBJ2-2, with a tentative D gene TRBD2 over 5 matching bases. This clonotype was obtained from a man aged 30 to 39 in good health. For the CDR3, the sequence is CASSTGETGELFF. The nucleotides read TGCGCCAGCAGCACCGGGGAGACCGGGGAGCTGTTTTTT.